Listed here are 2 T cell receptor beta chains from one sample, sequenced in a study of Ad26.COV2.S vaccination and SARS-CoV-2 variants. Clones were read by immunoSEQ multiplex PCR, and TCRdb kept only the in-frame ones, dropping some. The table lists 87,000 or so clones, roughly 85% of them singletons. The source was peripheral blood, collected after recovery from COVID-19. These receptor sequences come from a human donor who had recovered from COVID-19.

The V call is TRBV28, the J call TRBJ2-3; the match to TRBD2 covers 7 bases. Germline trimming cut 3 bases from V and 10 bases from J; bases unmatched to any gene: 4. Germline lookup yields CDR1 MDHEN and CDR2 SYDVKM. The CDR3 sequence is 12 residues long. CDR3 nucleotides: TGTGCCAGCAGTTTGGGAGGGCATGCGCAGTATTTT. Encoded protein: CASSLGGHAQYF.

The rearrangement joins TRBV2 to TRBJ1-1; weak D call: TRBD1 (5 bases). In germline, CDR1 is SNHLY, CDR2 FYNNEI. Trimming took 2 bases from V and 3 from J, leaving 13 bases between them. This CDR3 spans 15 amino acids. Here the CDR3 reads CASSERGGVDTEAFF. CDR3 in DNA: TGTGCCAGCAGTGAACGGGGGGGAGTTGACACTGAAGCTTTCTTT.